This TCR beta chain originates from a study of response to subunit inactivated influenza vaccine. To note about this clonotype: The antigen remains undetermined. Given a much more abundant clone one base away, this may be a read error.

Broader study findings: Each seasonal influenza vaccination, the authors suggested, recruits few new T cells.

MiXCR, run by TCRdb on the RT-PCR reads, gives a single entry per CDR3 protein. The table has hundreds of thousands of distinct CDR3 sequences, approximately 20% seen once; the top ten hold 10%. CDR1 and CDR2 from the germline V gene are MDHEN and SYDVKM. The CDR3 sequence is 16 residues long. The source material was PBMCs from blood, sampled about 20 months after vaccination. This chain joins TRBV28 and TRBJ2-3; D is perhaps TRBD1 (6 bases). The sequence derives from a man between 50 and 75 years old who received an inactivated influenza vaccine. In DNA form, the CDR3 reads TGTCCCAGCAGCCCCGTGGACAGCGGACTGTTGGATACGCAGTATTTT. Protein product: CPSSPVDSGLLDTQYF.